The entry below gives a single T cell receptor (beta chain) sequence along with its context. Its antigen is currently unknown. This entry is derived from a study of regulatory T cells. Study-wide points: Hydrophobic residues at CDR3 positions 6 and 7 were enriched in conventional CD4+ T cells of CD3G-deficient patients. In patients, unique TRB V-J pairs were restricted and V/J usage skewed, especially in Tregs.

Amplification used 52 TRBV primers and 13 TRBJ primers. Clones were read by immunoSEQ multiplex PCR, and TCRdb kept only the in-frame ones, dropping some. The sample includes about 35,000 clones, 75% to 90% of them seen just once. Germline CDR1 MNHNS, CDR2 SASEGT. The CDR3 is 12 amino acids. V was cut by 4 bases and J by 6 bases, with 9 bases left in between. A couple of CD3G-deficient patients had more severe autoimmunity; all had some. Patients, 2 to 39 years old, had expanded memory T-cell proportions. Sorting split CD4+ cells into CD25-high CD127-low Tregs and CD25-low CD127-high conventional T cells.

The clonotype was recovered from a person between 18 and 35 years old with CD3G deficiency. The chain recombines TRBV6-1 with TRBJ1-1; a weak D match, TRBD1 (5 bases). Sample: conventional CD4+ T cells sorted from blood. The CDR3: CASSVQGAEAFF. CDR3 DNA: TGTGCCAGCAGTGTCCAAGGGGCTGAAGCTTTCTTT.